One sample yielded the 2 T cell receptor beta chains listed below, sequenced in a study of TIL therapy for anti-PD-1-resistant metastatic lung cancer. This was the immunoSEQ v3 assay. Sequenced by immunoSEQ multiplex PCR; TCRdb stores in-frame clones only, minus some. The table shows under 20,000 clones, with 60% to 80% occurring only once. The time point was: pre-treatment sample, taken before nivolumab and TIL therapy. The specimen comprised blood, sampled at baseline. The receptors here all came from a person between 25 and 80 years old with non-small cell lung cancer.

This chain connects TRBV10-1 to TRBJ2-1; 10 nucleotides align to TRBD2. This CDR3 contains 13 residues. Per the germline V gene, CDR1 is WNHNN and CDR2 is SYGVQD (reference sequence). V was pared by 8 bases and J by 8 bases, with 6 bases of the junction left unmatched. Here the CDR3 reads CASGAGGKDEQFF. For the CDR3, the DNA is TGCGCCAGCGGAGCGGGAGGGAAAGATGAGCAGTTCTTC.

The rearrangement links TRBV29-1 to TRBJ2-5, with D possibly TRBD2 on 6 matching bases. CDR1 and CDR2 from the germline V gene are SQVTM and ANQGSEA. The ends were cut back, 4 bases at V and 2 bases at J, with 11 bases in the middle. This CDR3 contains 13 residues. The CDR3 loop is CSVVGGVQETQYF. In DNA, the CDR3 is TGCAGCGTTGTAGGCGGGGTGCAAGAGACCCAGTACTTC.